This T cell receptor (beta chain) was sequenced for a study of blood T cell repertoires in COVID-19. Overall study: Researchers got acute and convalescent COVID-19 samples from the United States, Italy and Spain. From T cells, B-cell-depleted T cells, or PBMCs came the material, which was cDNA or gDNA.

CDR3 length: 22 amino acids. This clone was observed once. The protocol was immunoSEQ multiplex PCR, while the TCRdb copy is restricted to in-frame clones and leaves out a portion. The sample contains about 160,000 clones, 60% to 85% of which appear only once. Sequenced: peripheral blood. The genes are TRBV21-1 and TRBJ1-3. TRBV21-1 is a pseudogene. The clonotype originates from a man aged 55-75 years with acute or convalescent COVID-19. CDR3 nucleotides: TGTGCCAGCAGCAAAGGGGGGGGGATCGGTCCCGACGACAGGCTCGATGGAAACACCATATATTTT. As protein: CASSKGGGIGPDDRLDGNTIYF.